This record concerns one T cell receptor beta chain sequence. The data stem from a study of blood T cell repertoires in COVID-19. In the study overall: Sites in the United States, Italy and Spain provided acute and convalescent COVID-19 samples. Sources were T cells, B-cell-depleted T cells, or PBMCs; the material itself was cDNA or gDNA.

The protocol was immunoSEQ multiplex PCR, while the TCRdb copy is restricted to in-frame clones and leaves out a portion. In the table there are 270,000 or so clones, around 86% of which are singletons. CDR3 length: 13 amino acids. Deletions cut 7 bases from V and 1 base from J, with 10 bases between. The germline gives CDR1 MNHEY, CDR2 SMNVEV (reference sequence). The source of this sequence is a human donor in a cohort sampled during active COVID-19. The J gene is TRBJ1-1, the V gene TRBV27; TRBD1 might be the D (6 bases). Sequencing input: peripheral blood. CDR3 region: CASNYRENTEAFF. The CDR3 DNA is TGTGCCAGCAATTACAGGGAGAACACTGAAGCTTTCTTT.